Shown below are 2 T cell receptor beta chains from a single sample sequenced in a study of T cells in Graves' hyperthyroidism and ophthalmopathy. RNA transcripts were the template for amplifying TCR beta CDR3 regions. First-round RT-PCR targeting the TCR CDR3 was performed with the HTBI primer set. MiXCR, applied by TCRdb to the multiplex PCR reads, yields one record per CDR3 protein. Of about 770,000 distinct CDR3 sequences detected, around 20% appear once; the ten largest clones hold roughly 17%. What was sequenced was blood. These TCRs come from a woman in her forties or fifties with Graves' hyperthyroidism that later progressed to Graves' ophthalmopathy.

This clonotype was seen a few times. No DNA is shown, since the ends of the CDR3 on it are uncertain; the CDR3 is the one TCRdb lists. The J gene is TRBJ1-4, the V gene TRBV10-3. The CDR3 is 16 residues long, ends included. CDR1 and CDR2 (germline): ENHRY, SYGVKD. CDR3: CAISESGRATNEKLFF.

This clonotype has more than one count but fewer than ten. The CDR3, as DNA: TGCAGTGCCAACAGGGGGCAATTTGAAAAACTGTTTTTT. Amino acids: CSANRGQFEKLFF. This chain connects TRBV20-1 to TRBJ1-4, with 9 bases aligning to TRBD1. The CDR3 totals 13 residues. The V segment lost 6 bases and the J segment 7 bases; nucleotides outside the gene matches: 6. Per the germline V gene, CDR1 is DFQATT and CDR2 is SNEGSKA (reference sequence).